The clone carrying this TCR beta chain has a count of ten or more. The antigen remains undetermined. TCR alpha and TCR beta cDNA libraries carrying sample barcodes and UMIs came from 5'RACE with constant-segment primers. TCRdb re-derived calls from the 5' RACE reads in MiXCR, one entry per CDR3 protein. The sample records over 40,000 distinct CDR3 sequences, roughly an eighth being singletons. The record originates from a study of T-cell memory formation after mild COVID-19. V gave up 1 base and J gave up 1 base; unmatched junction bases: 4. CDR1 and CDR2 (germline): SGHRS, YFSETQ. CDR3 length: 16 residues. Broader study findings: Balance between CD4 and CD8 was seen in clones contracting day 15 to 85, and a CD4+ lean was seen in later expanders. Whether day 37 second-wave clones are SARS-CoV-2-specific was not confirmed.

Sequencing was performed on PBMCs or a T cell subset sorted from them (not recorded which). This rearrangement joins TRBV5-1 to TRBJ2-3; 9 bases are a match to TRBD2. This TCR was sampled from a young man who had mild COVID-19 (a few samples of this study predate the infection). Cell type and time point are not known. CDR3: CASSLSRLAGTDTQYF. For the CDR3, the DNA is TGCGCCAGCAGCTTGTCCCGACTAGCGGGCACAGATACGCAGTATTTT.